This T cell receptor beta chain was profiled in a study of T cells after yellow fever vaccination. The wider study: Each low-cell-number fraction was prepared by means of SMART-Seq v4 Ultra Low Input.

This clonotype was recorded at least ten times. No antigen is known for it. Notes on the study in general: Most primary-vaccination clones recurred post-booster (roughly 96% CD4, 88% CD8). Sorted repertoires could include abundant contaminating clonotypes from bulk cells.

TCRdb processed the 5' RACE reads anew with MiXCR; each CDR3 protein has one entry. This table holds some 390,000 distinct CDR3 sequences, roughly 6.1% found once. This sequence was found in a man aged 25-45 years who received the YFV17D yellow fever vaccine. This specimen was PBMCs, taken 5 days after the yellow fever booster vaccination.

The CDR3: CASSLAAGTGELFF. The CDR3 DNA follows: TGCGCCAGCAGCTTGGCGGCAGGCACCGGGGAGCTGTTTTTT. V usage is TRBV5-1 and J usage is TRBJ2-2, with unresolved D. The V gene's germline CDR1 is SGHRS and CDR2 YFSETQ. The ends were cut back, 0 bases at V and 4 bases at J, with 7 bases in the middle. The CDR3 sequence is 14 residues long.